The rows below give T cell receptor beta chains drawn from one sample of a study of beta chain features in type 1 diabetes. Clones were sequenced by immunoSEQ multiplex PCR, and TCRdb holds only the in-frame ones, with some missing. The sample holds 400,000 or so clones, 9.6% seen once. Specimen: central memory CD4+ T cells from blood. Every receptor here comes from a man younger than 40 with type 1 diabetes. Each CDR3 is given with its conserved first and last residue. The D gene is left open where the match is weak. A clone size is listed for some rows: how often the clone was seen (once, few, many), or a class if it is expanded.

j_call v_call d_call clone_size cdr3_nt cdr3_aa
TRBJ2-7 TRBV15 . many TGTGCCACCAGCAGGGGCGGAGAGGGACAAGGCGAGCAGTACTTC CATSRGGEGQGEQYF
TRBJ2-3 TRBV29-1 TRBD2 . TGCAGCGGCAGGGGACTAGCGGGAGCTGATACGCAGTATTTT CSGRGLAGADTQYF
TRBJ2-1 TRBV15 . few TGTGCCACCAGCAGAGATCGTGGGTACAATGAGCAGTTCTTC CATSRDRGYNEQFF
TRBJ2-7 TRBV4-3 TRBD1 few TGCGCCAGCAGCCAAGGACAGGGTTCCAACGAGCAGTACTTC CASSQGQGSNEQYF
TRBJ1-2 TRBV27 . few TGTGCCAGCAGTCCACGGGACTATGGCTACACCTTC CASSPRDYGYTF
TRBJ1-2 TRBV30 . few TGTGCCTGGAGCGAACTTCCGCTTGGCTACACCTTC CAWSELPLGYTF
TRBJ2-3 TRBV11-2 . few TGTGCCAGCAGCCGTTGGGAGGGGGGCACAGATACGCAGTATTTT CASSRWEGGTDTQYF
TRBJ2-1 TRBV7-2 . few TGTGCCAGCAGCTTATCTAATGAGCAGTTCTTC CASSLSNEQFF
TRBJ2-6 TRBV7-8 . . TGTGCCAGCAGCTTAAGGTCGGGTGGGGCCAACGTCCTGACTTTC CASSLRSGGANVLTF
TRBJ2-1 TRBV11-1 . few TGTGCCAGCAGCTTTCCAGGGTCCTACAATGAGCAGTTCTTC CASSFPGSYNEQFF
TRBJ2-3 TRBV12-5 . . TGTGCTAGTGGCTCCTCAGGGGGCACAGATACGCAGTATTTT CASGSSGGTDTQYF
TRBJ1-1 TRBV7-2 . many TGTGCCAGCAGCTTAGGAAAGGGGCTTGAAGCTTTCTTT CASSLGKGLEAFF
TRBJ1-1 TRBV30 TRBD1 . TGTGCCTGGGTCCAGGGGGGTAAGACTGAAGCTTTCTTT CAWVQGGKTEAFF
TRBJ1-2 TRBV19 . . TGTGCCAGTAGTATGGGCGGGGCTAACTATGGCTACACCTTC CASSMGGANYGYTF
TRBJ2-5 TRBV19 . few TGTGCCAGTAGCACAGGGATGGGAGAGACCCAGTACTTC CASSTGMGETQYF
TRBJ2-7 TRBV11-1 . . TGTGCCAGCACCCTTCAAGAGGGAATGGGGGAGCAGTACTTC CASTLQEGMGEQYF
TRBJ2-6 TRBV7-9 . many TGTGCCAGCAGCCCGTCGGGACACCTCTCTGGGGCCAACGTCCTGACTTTC CASSPSGHLSGANVLTF
TRBJ2-3 TRBV19 . . TGTGCCAGTAGTATAGATCCCCCTGGAGGGGGCACAGATACGCAGTATTTT CASSIDPPGGGTDTQYF
TRBJ1-1 TRBV27 . . TGTGCCAGCAGTTTCAAGGGACCCTACGCCACTGAAGCTTTCTTT CASSFKGPYATEAFF
TRBJ2-7 TRBV5-3 . few TGTGCCAGAAGCCAATTACCCCACAGGGAGATTTCCTACGAGCAGTACTTC CARSQLPHREISYEQYF
TRBJ1-5 TRBV7-2 . few TGTGCCAGCAGCCCGACCCATTATAGCAATCAGCCCCAGCATTTT CASSPTHYSNQPQHF
TRBJ2-5 TRBV7-3 . few TGTGCCAGCAGCTTATCGGGAGAGACCCAGTACTTC CASSLSGETQYF